The following is a T cell receptor beta chain sequence with its context. In the study's own analysis: Cell counts per sample came from amplifying reference gene primers. Repertoires were generated with immunoSEQ multiplex PCR, while TCRdb's copy carries only in-frame clones and drops some. That table supplies the V and J calls and clone size; D and trimming were determined from the DNA. The table has 250,000 to 300,000 clones, roughly 93% seen once; the top ten hold about 2.1%. The sample belongs to a study of blood T cell repertoires in COVID-19. V lost 1 base to trimming and J lost 4 bases; unmatched junction nucleotides: 8. The CDR3 totals 16 residues. The germline V gene encodes CDR1 SGHRS and CDR2 YFSETQ.

This sequence was found in a woman in her thirties or forties with acute COVID-19. Sequenced material: PBMCs or T cells enriched from blood (not recorded which). V gene TRBV5-1 combines with J gene TRBJ2-5, with TRBD2 matching over 9 bases. DNA of the CDR3: TGCGCCAGCAGCTTGTCCGCGGGGGGGCTTGTAGAGACCCAGTACTTC. Its translation is CASSLSAGGLVETQYF.